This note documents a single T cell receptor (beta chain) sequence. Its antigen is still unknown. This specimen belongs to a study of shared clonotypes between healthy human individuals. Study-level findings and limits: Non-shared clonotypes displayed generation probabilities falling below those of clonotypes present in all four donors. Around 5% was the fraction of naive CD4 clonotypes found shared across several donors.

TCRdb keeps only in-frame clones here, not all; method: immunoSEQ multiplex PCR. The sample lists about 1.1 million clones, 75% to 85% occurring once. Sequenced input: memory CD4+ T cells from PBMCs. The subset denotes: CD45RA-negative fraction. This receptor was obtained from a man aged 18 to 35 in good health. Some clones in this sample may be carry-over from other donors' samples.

CDR3 amino acids: CASSSGQGGPSDYEQYF. For the CDR3, the DNA is TGTGCCAGCAGTTCAGGACAGGGTGGACCTTCGGACTACGAGCAGTACTTC. The chain links TRBV28 to TRBJ2-7, with 8 bases matching TRBD1. Germline V gives CDR1 MDHEN, CDR2 SYDVKM. CDR3 size: 17 residues. The junction had 14 bases not matched to a gene; V was cut back by 4 bases and J by 3 bases. Looking up the rest from reference TRBV28 and TRBJ2-7 gives the full variable domain: DVKVTQSSRYLVKRTGEKVFLECVQDMDHENMFWYRQDPGLGLRLIYFSYDVKMKEKGDIPEGYSVSREKKERFSLILESASTNQTSMYLCASSSGQGGPSDYEQYFGPGTRLTVT.